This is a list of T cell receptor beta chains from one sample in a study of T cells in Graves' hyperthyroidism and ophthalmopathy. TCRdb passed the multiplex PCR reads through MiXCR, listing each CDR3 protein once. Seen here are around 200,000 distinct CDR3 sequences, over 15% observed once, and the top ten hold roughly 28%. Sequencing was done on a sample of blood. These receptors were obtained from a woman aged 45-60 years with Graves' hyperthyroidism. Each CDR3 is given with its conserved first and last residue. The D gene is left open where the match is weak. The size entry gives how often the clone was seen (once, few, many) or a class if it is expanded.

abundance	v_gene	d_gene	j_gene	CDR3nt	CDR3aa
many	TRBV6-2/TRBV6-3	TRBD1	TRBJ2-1	TGTGCCAGCAGGCTCGGGACAGTAATTGAGAATGAGCAGTTCTTC	CASRLGTVIENEQFF
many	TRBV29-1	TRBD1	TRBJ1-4	TGCAGCGGCTGGGACAGCCGTCGAGGAGGAAAACTGTTTTTT	CSGWDSRRGGKLFF
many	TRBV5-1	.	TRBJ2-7	TGCGCCAGCAGCTTGAATTTTCCCCCACCCAACGAGCAGTACTTC	CASSLNFPPPNEQYF
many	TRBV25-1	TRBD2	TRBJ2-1	TGTGCCAGCAGTGACAGCCACAGGCGGGGGAAGTACAATGAGCAGTTCTTC	CASSDSHRRGKYNEQFF
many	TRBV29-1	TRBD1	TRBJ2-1	TGCAGCTATCTGACAGGGGCCTCTACAAGCGAGCAGTTCTTC	CSYLTGASTSEQFF
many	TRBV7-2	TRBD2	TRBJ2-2	TGTGCCAGCAGACCAGAGGGACTAGCCAGGGCCGGGGAGCTGTTTTTT	CASRPEGLARAGELFF
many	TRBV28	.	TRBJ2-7	TGTGCCAGCAGCCCCTCGGCCAAATTCTACGAGCAGTACTTC	CASSPSAKFYEQYF
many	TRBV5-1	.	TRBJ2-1	TGCGCCAGCAGCTTGCTTACAGGCCCCAATGAGCAGTTCTTC	CASSLLTGPNEQFF
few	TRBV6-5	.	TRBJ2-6	TGTGCCAGCAGTTACGTTGGGGCCCCCGGGGCCAACGTCCTGACTTTC	CASSYVGAPGANVLTF
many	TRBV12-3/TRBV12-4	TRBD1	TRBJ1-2	TGTGCCAGCAGTTCCTTGACAGGGTTCTATGGCTACACCTTC	CASSSLTGFYGYTF
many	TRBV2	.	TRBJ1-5	TGTGCCAGCAGTGAATACAGGGAGGGCAATCAGCCCCAGCATTTT	CASSEYREGNQPQHF
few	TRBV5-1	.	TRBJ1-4	TGCGCCAGCAGTAGCGGTCTGGGGTACAGGAATGAAAAACTGTTTTTT	CASSSGLGYRNEKLFF